The 22 T cell receptor beta chains reported below all come from one sample, sequenced in a study of beta chain features in type 1 diabetes. These receptors' antigens are unknown. The authors reverse transcribed all of the isolated RNA, so sequencing captured expressed TCRB transcripts. Produced via immunoSEQ multiplex PCR; TCRdb's table is partial and in-frame only. This repertoire shows around 650,000 clones, around an eighth found once; its top ten account for around 0.12%. General study points: Among all four CD4+ subsets, Type 1 diabetes patients had TCRB CDR3s that were moderately but significantly shorter.

The sample comprised naive CD4+ T cells from blood. These receptors all stem from a man aged 30-40 years with type 1 diabetes.

A few counts support this clone. The chain joins TRBV30 to TRBJ1-3; the match to TRBD1 covers 9 bases. The CDR3 covers 16 residues. V was clipped by 1 base and J by 5 bases; unmatched bases: 9. CDR1 GTSNPN and CDR2 SVGIG come from the germline V gene (reference sequence). CDR3 sequence (DNA): TGTGCCTGGAGTGATACAGGGGGCAGTCGTCGAAACACCATATATTTT. It encodes CAWSDTGGSRRNTIYF.

V usage is TRBV7-2 and J usage is TRBJ2-7, with TRBD2 identical over 8 bases. This CDR3 is 15 amino acids long. Germline CDR1 reads SGHTA; CDR2 reads FQGNSA. The J segment lost 2 bases and the V segment lost 2 bases, leaving 5 bases of the junction unmatched. For the CDR3, the DNA is TGTGCCAGCAGCTTACCAGCGGGGGTCGCCTACGAGCAGTACTTC. Protein product: CASSLPAGVAYEQYF.

The gene calls are TRBV18 and TRBJ2-1, with D possibly being TRBD1 or TRBD2 (5 bases each). The V and J ends lost 3 bases and 5 bases respectively, with 14 bases between them. The length of the CDR3 is 15 residues. Germline CDR1 and CDR2: KGHSH and LQKENI. As DNA, the CDR3 is TGTGCCAGCTCACCCCGGGGACCCGAGGACAATGAGCAGTTCTTC. This gives the protein CASSPRGPEDNEQFF.

V and J are TRBV29-1 and TRBJ2-7; 7 bases map to TRBD1. Germline lookup yields CDR1 SQVTM and CDR2 ANQGSEA. V trimming: 1 base; J trimming: 5 bases; junction bases outside the gene matches: 8. The CDR3 has 14 amino acids. CDR3 amino acids: CSVEGRTGADEQYF. CDR3 DNA: TGCAGCGTTGAAGGGAGAACAGGGGCGGACGAGCAGTACTTC.

A few counts support this clone. The chain is built from TRBV6-6 and TRBJ1-1; tentative D call: TRBD1 (5 bases). Germline-derived CDR1 and CDR2 are MNHNY and SVGAGI (reference sequence). The CDR3 extends over 14 amino acids. V was cut by 7 bases and J by 6 bases, with 18 bases left in between. In DNA form, the CDR3 reads TGTGCCAGCACCCACGGTGGTTCGGGGGCTGAAGCTTTCTTT. The encoded protein is CASTHGGSGAEAFF.

Regarding this clone: Other DNA sequences in this sample translate to the same CDR3. The genes are TRBV7-2 and TRBJ2-3; D is unresolved. The CDR3 covers 13 residues. CDR1 and CDR2 (germline): SGHTA, FQGNSA. Trimming removed 3 bases at V and 1 base at J, with 5 bases between. CDR3 sequence (DNA): TGTGCCAGCAGCTTCAGCGGCACAGATACGCAGTATTTT. This encodes CASSFSGTDTQYF.

This clone was seen a handful of times. The V gene is TRBV5-1, the J gene TRBJ1-1, with D maybe TRBD1 (5 bases). Germline lookup yields CDR1 SGHRS and CDR2 YFSETQ. CDR3 size: 13 residues. Trimming took 9 bases from V and 2 from J, leaving 14 bases between them. The CDR3 is CATQRGLNTEAFF. In DNA form, the CDR3 reads TGCGCCACCCAGCGGGGGTTAAACACTGAAGCTTTCTTT.

This clone was observed a few times. The genes are TRBV7-9 and TRBJ1-2; no reliable D call. Trimming left V 5 bases short and J 10 bases short, with 14 bases between. Looked up from germline, CDR1 is SEHNR and CDR2 is FQNEAQ (reference sequence). This CDR3 spans 12 amino acids. As DNA, the CDR3 is TGTGCCAGCAGCCCCTCGTGGGGATCCTACACCTTC. Residues: CASSPSWGSYTF.

V gene TRBV5-6 combines with J gene TRBJ2-7; maybe TRBD2 (5 bases). CDR3 length: 12 amino acids. Germline CDR1 and CDR2: SGHDT and YYEEEE. Trimming took 7 bases from V and 4 from J, leaving 12 bases between them. CDR3 nucleotides: TGTGCCAGCTCACGGCGAGGGTACGAGCAGTACTTC. Protein product: CASSRRGYEQYF.

This clone occurred a few times. The J gene is TRBJ2-3, the V gene TRBV29-1; D gene uncertain. V lost 7 bases and J lost 5, with 13 bases in between. The CDR3 sequence is 12 residues long. The V gene's germline CDR1 is SQVTM and CDR2 ANQGSEA. CDR3 residues: CSERSAGDTQYF. The CDR3 DNA sequence: TGCAGCGAAAGATCAGCTGGAGATACGCAGTATTTT.

There are a few counts of this clone. V gene TRBV30 combines with J gene TRBJ1-4, with a tentative D call TRBD1 (5 bases). The CDR3 length is 13 residues. Germline V gene sequence: CDR1 GTSNPN, CDR2 SVGIG (reference sequence). V gave up 4 bases and J gave up 7 bases, with 13 bases separating them. The chain's CDR3 is CAWTLQGGEKLFF. The CDR3 DNA reads as TGTGCCTGGACTTTGCAGGGTGGTGAAAAACTGTTTTTT.

A few counts support this clone. The rearrangement joins TRBV29-1 to TRBJ2-2; maybe TRBD1 (6 bases). The CDR3 covers 14 residues. Trimming removed 3 bases from V and 0 bases from J, with 8 bases in between. CDR1 is SQVTM and CDR2 is ANQGSEA in the germline V gene. The CDR3 reads CSVDAGANTGELFF. The CDR3 DNA reads as TGCAGCGTTGACGCAGGGGCGAACACCGGGGAGCTGTTTTTT.

This clone was detected only a few times. This rearrangement joins TRBV18 to TRBJ2-3; D may match TRBD1 or TRBD2 (5 bases each). The germline V and J ends were trimmed by 3 bases and 1 base, with 17 bases remaining between them. The germline V gene encodes CDR1 KGHSH and CDR2 LQKENI. The CDR3 is made up of 17 amino acids. CDR3 DNA: TGTGCCAGCTCACCCGTCGAAGGGACCTCTCGCACAGATACGCAGTATTTT. Amino acid sequence: CASSPVEGTSRTDTQYF. The variable domain in full, with the rest retrieved from reference TRBV18 and TRBJ2-3, is NAGVMQNPRHLVRRRGQEARLRCSPMKGHSHVYWYRQLPEEGLKFMVYLQKENIIDESGMPKERFSAEFPKEGPSILRIQQVVRGDSAAYFCASSPVEGTSRTDTQYFGPGTRLTVL.

This chain connects TRBV10-3 to TRBJ2-7, with a possible D match to TRBD1 (6 bases). Germline CDR1 and CDR2: ENHRY and SYGVKD. The CDR3 length is 15 residues. The V end was cut by 10 bases, the J end by 5 bases, with 24 bases between. CDR3 nucleotides: TGTGCCACCGAAGCCTCAGGGGCAAGGGGCCACGAGCAGTACTTC. Amino acid sequence: CATEASGARGHEQYF.

The genes are TRBV7-9 and TRBJ1-1, with 10 bases aligning to TRBD1. The junction had 6 bases not matched to a gene; V was cut back by 6 bases and J by 2 bases. The length of the CDR3 is 15 residues. Per germline, CDR1 SEHNR and CDR2 FQNEAQ (reference sequence). The CDR3 DNA follows: TGTGCCAGCAGTTCCCAGACAGGGGGCAACACTGAAGCTTTCTTT. Translated, it gives CASSSQTGGNTEAFF.

The chain recombines TRBV4-2 with TRBJ2-3; tentatively, D is TRBD2 (7 bases). CDR1 is LGHNA and CDR2 is YNFKEQ in the germline V gene. V was trimmed by 0 bases and J by 3 bases, leaving 13 bases between them. The CDR3 runs to 16 residues. The CDR3 protein is CASSQEPGGQTDTQYF. The CDR3, as DNA: TGTGCCAGCAGCCAAGAACCGGGGGGACAAACAGATACGCAGTATTTT.

This chain's CDR3 is CASSPGTGLHNQPQHF. CDR3 coding DNA: TGCGCCAGCAGCCCAGGGACAGGCCTTCACAATCAGCCCCAGCATTTT. The V call is TRBV5-1, the J call TRBJ1-5, with 8 bases fitting TRBD1. The CDR3 runs to 16 residues. Trimming removed 4 bases from V and 3 bases from J; junction bases left unmatched: 9. Germline assignment: CDR1 SGHRS and CDR2 YFSETQ.

This clone has more than one count but fewer than ten. This CDR3 reads CASSDLAFSTDTQYF. CDR3 nucleotide sequence: TGTGCCAGCAGTGACCTAGCGTTCTCCACAGATACGCAGTATTTT. The genes are TRBV6-1 and TRBJ2-3, with D perhaps matching TRBD2 (6 bases). CDR3 length: 15 residues. V was clipped by 3 bases and J by 2 bases, with 12 bases between them. Germline CDR1 and CDR2: MNHNS and SASEGT.

The chain couples TRBV25-1 to TRBJ1-1, with D possibly TRBD1 on 5 matching bases. Trimming cost V 9 bases and J 0 bases, with 11 bases left between them. CDR1 MGHDK and CDR2 SYGVNS come from the germline V gene. This CDR3 is built from 13 residues. The CDR3 DNA is TGTGCCAGTGCAGGGTACCTGAACACTGAAGCTTTCTTT. Residues: CASAGYLNTEAFF. The complete variable domain, with remaining parts taken from reference TRBV25-1 and TRBJ1-1, reads EADIYQTPRYLVIGTGKKITLECSQTMGHDKMYWYQQDPGMELHLIHYSYGVNSTEKGDLSSESTVSRIRTEHFPLTLESARPSHTSQYLCASAGYLNTEAFFGQGTRLTVV.

The chain carries TRBV25-1 and TRBJ1-3, with TRBD1 matching over 7 bases. The CDR3 totals 15 residues. V lost 4 bases and J lost 2; bases outside the gene matches: 5. The germline V gene encodes CDR1 MGHDK and CDR2 SYGVNS. CDR3 in DNA: TGTGCCAGCAGTGCCCAGACAGGGACTGGAAACACCATATATTTT. Its translation is CASSAQTGTGNTIYF. Based on the CDR3 plus reference TRBV25-1 and TRBJ1-3, the full variable domain is EADIYQTPRYLVIGTGKKITLECSQTMGHDKMYWYQQDPGMELHLIHYSYGVNSTEKGDLSSESTVSRIRTEHFPLTLESARPSHTSQYLCASSAQTGTGNTIYFGEGSWLTVV.

CDR3 sequence: CASSTRGFTNEKLFF. The CDR3 region has the DNA TGTGCCAGCAGTACAAGGGGATTCACTAATGAAAAACTGTTTTTT. The genes are TRBV5-4 and TRBJ1-4; TRBD1 is a possible D gene (5 bases). This CDR3 region has 15 residues. Trimming left V 5 bases short and J 2 bases short, with 13 bases between. The germline V gene encodes CDR1 SGHNT and CDR2 YYREEE (reference sequence).

A remark on this clone: Other DNA variants within this sample encode the same CDR3. The chain links TRBV4-2 to TRBJ2-2, with D uncertain. There are 13 residues in the CDR3. Trimming stripped 1 base from V and 6 bases from J, with 6 bases between. Germline CDR1 is LGHNA and CDR2 is YNFKEQ. The CDR3 spells CASSQGEAGELFF. The CDR3 DNA sequence: TGTGCCAGCAGCCAAGGCGAAGCCGGGGAGCTGTTTTTT.